This TCR beta chain was sequenced for a study of long-term antiretroviral therapy in people with HIV. This clone appeared once. Germline-derived CDR1 and CDR2 are SEHNR and FQNEAQ (reference sequence). The length of the CDR3 is 13 residues. With 10 bases removed from V and 5 bases from J, the gap between germline ends came to 17 bases. The authors ran the immunoSEQ assay, v3.0, at survey level. Libraries were prepared by immunoSEQ multiplex PCR; TCRdb keeps only in-frame clonotypes and omits some of them. The table shows under 50,000 clones, with 86% occurring only once. The clonotype originates from a woman between 50 and 59 years old with HIV. The sequencing used unsorted PBMCs, collected 1.2 years after starting antiretroviral therapy. The chain links TRBV7-9 to TRBJ2-5; no clear D. CDR3 DNA sequence: TGTGCCACCAGATTATATCCGTCGGAGACCCAGTACTTC. Protein product: CATRLYPSETQYF.